What follows are 26 T cell receptor beta chains derived from one specimen sequenced in a study of shared clonotypes between healthy human individuals. The repertoire was sequenced with immunoSEQ multiplex PCR; TCRdb's copy has only in-frame clones and lacks some. The table lists around 1,900,000 clones, 80% to 95% of them singletons. The naive CD8 subset, CD45RO-negative cells positively selected for CCR7, excluded terminally differentiated effector memory CD45RA+ cells. Sample: naive CD8+ T cells from PBMCs. Receptors originate from a man younger than 35 in good health. Some clones in this sample may be carry-over from other donors' samples.

CDR3: CASSLLGEGRWETQYF. In nucleotides, the CDR3 is TGTGCCAGCAGCTTGTTGGGGGAGGGCCGGTGGGAGACCCAGTACTTC. The chain employs TRBV5-6 and TRBJ2-5; 7 nucleotides agree with TRBD2. Per the germline V gene, CDR1 is SGHDT and CDR2 is YYEEEE. Trimming cost V 1 base and J 5 bases; bases outside gene matches: 11. This CDR3 spans 16 amino acids.

The chain employs TRBV9 and TRBJ2-1; D uncertain. Trimming removed 2 bases at V and 6 bases at J, with 18 bases between. This CDR3 has 16 amino acids. CDR1 SGDLS and CDR2 YYNGEE come from the germline V gene. The CDR3: CASSVPVLASSNEQFF. The CDR3 DNA sequence: TGTGCCAGCAGCGTCCCGGTGTTGGCCTCGAGCAATGAGCAGTTCTTC.

The V and J genes are TRBV30 and TRBJ1-2, with D possibly matching TRBD1 (5 bases). The CDR3 loop spans 13 amino acids. Germline V gives CDR1 GTSNPN, CDR2 SVGIG (reference sequence). The ends were cut back, 0 bases at V and 8 bases at J, with 13 bases in the middle. The CDR3 region is CAWSVRRAEGYTF. Written as DNA, the CDR3 is TGTGCCTGGAGTGTACGCAGGGCAGAAGGCTACACCTTC.

The CDR3: CATSIESGELFF. Here the CDR3 DNA reads TGTGCCACCAGCATCGAGTCCGGGGAGCTGTTTTTT. This chain links TRBV15 with TRBJ2-2; no firm D call. V gave up 4 bases and J gave up 6 bases, with 6 bases separating them. Per germline, CDR1 LNHNV and CDR2 YYDKDF (reference sequence). This CDR3 has 12 residues. Complete variable domain (other parts from reference TRBV15 and TRBJ2-2): DAMVIQNPRYQVTQFGKPVTLSCSQTLNHNVMYWYQQKSSQAPKLLFHYYDKDFNNEADTPDNFQSRRPNTSFCFLDIRSPGLGDTAMYLCATSIESGELFFGEGSRLTVL.

This chain links TRBV1 with TRBJ2-2; TRBD1 is the table's D call, not checked against the DNA. TRBV1 is a pseudogene. There are 15 residues in the CDR3. The CDR3 loop reads CTSSLDRVYTGELFF. The CDR3 DNA is TGCACCAGCAGCCTGGACAGGGTTTACACCGGGGAGCTGTTTTTT.

V is TRBV27 and J is TRBJ2-2; 9 nucleotides align to TRBD1. Trimming at V came to 7 bases and at J to 3 bases, leaving 18 bases not matched to a gene. There are 19 residues in the CDR3. The germline gives CDR1 MNHEY, CDR2 SMNVEV (reference sequence). The CDR3 is CASKLGRTGEIVDTGELFF. In DNA, the CDR3 is TGTGCCAGCAAGTTGGGTCGGACAGGGGAAATCGTGGACACCGGGGAGCTGTTTTTT.

The chain couples TRBV4-1 to TRBJ2-1, with no clear D. V dropped 0 bases and J dropped 1 base, with 10 bases sitting between them. Germline loops: CDR1 MGHRA, CDR2 YSYEKL. The CDR3 loop spans 16 amino acids. CDR3 protein: CASSQDRRQSYNEQFF. The DNA of the CDR3 is TGCGCCAGCAGCCAAGATAGAAGGCAGTCCTACAATGAGCAGTTCTTC.

The table lists this clone with a count of one. This chain joins TRBV10-2 and TRBJ2-7; possibly TRBD1 for D (5 bases). V lost 2 bases and J lost 3, with 8 bases in between. This CDR3 spans 13 amino acids. Germline V gives CDR1 WSHSY, CDR2 SAAADI. Written as DNA, the CDR3 is TGCGCCAGCAGTGAGGGACAACACTACGAGCAGTACTTC. Protein sequence: CASSEGQHYEQYF.

The chain has TRBV28 and TRBJ1-6; no clear D. Germline V CDR1 and CDR2: MDHEN, SYDVKM. The V end was cut by 4 bases, the J end by 7 bases, with 17 bases between. CDR3 length: 16 amino acids. The CDR3 DNA is TGTGCCAGCAGTTCAATCCACGGGGTCCGAAATTCACCCCTCCACTTT. This translates into CASSSIHGVRNSPLHF.

In the case of this clone: This sample also contains other DNA sequences that code for the same CDR3. The chain employs TRBV10-3 and TRBJ2-7, with 7 bases lining up with TRBD1. Per the germline V gene, CDR1 is ENHRY and CDR2 is SYGVKD. This CDR3 spans 12 amino acids. V gave up 6 bases and J gave up 1 base; unmatched junction bases: 0. The CDR3 bases are TGTGCCATCAGGACAGGGTCCTACGAGCAGTACTTC. Protein sequence: CAIRTGSYEQYF.

Details on this clone: Other DNA sequences from this sample encode an identical CDR3 as well. The chain has TRBV7-9 and TRBJ2-7, with no clear D. The CDR3 is 12 residues long. The germline V gene has CDR1 SEHNR and CDR2 FQNEAQ (reference sequence). V dropped 3 bases and J dropped 3 bases, with 6 bases sitting between them. The CDR3 DNA sequence: TGTGCCAGCAGCTTCACCAGCTACGAGCAGTACTTC. As protein: CASSFTSYEQYF.

This chain joins TRBV7-9 and TRBJ2-7; 7 nucleotides align to TRBD2. CDR1 is SEHNR and CDR2 is FQNEAQ in the germline V gene (reference sequence). This CDR3 has 13 amino acids. V shed 9 bases, J shed 0 bases, and the junction held 5 bases outside the gene matches. The CDR3 DNA follows: TGTGCCAGTGGGGGGGTGAACTCCTACGAGCAGTACTTC. The encoded protein is CASGGVNSYEQYF. Full variable domain (missing parts from reference TRBV7-9 and TRBJ2-7): DTGVSQNPRHKITKRGQNVTFRCDPISEHNRLYWYRQTLGQGPEFLTYFQNEAQLEKSRLLSDRFSAERPKGSFSTLEIQRTEQGDSAMYLCASGGVNSYEQYFGPGTRLTVT.

The chain recombines TRBV27 with TRBJ1-2; 11 nucleotides agree with TRBD1. The germline gives CDR1 MNHEY, CDR2 SMNVEV (reference sequence). This CDR3 is 19 amino acids long. V lost 5 bases to trimming and J lost 8 bases; unmatched junction nucleotides: 22. In nucleotides, the CDR3 is TGTGCCAGCAGTATGGACCCTACGCCAACCGGGACAGGGGGTCGAGGCTACACCTTC. This translates into CASSMDPTPTGTGGRGYTF.

CDR3 in DNA: TGTGCCAGCAGCGTAGCGGCGGGATGGGGATACACTGAAGCTTTCTTT. It is translated as CASSVAAGWGYTEAFF. The rearrangement links TRBV9 to TRBJ1-1; D gene uncertain. Germline assignment: CDR1 SGDLS and CDR2 YYNGEE. V lost 0 bases, J lost 3 bases, and 15 bases lay in between. The CDR3 covers 16 residues.

The rearrangement joins TRBV9 to TRBJ2-1; D is possibly TRBD1 (6 bases). Trimming stripped 2 bases from V and 4 bases from J, with 10 bases between. The CDR3 loop spans 14 amino acids. CDR1 and CDR2 from the germline V gene are SGDLS and YYNGEE. The CDR3, as DNA: TGTGCCAGCAGCGTGGACAGAACATACAATGAGCAGTTCTTC. Protein product: CASSVDRTYNEQFF.

The chain couples TRBV4-3 to TRBJ2-3; 10 bases are shared with TRBD2. J gave up 2 bases and V 1 base, and 6 bases lay outside the gene matches. The length of the CDR3 is 17 residues. CDR1 and CDR2 (germline): LGHNA, YSLEER. The CDR3 protein is CASSQGTTSGFTDTQYF. CDR3 sequence (DNA): TGCGCCAGCAGCCAAGGAACGACTAGCGGGTTCACAGATACGCAGTATTTT.

The V gene is TRBV27, the J gene TRBJ2-1, with TRBD1 identical over 9 bases. The CDR3 covers 15 residues. The V segment lost 1 base and the J segment 6 bases; nucleotides outside the gene matches: 4. Looked up from germline, CDR1 is MNHEY and CDR2 is SMNVEV (reference sequence). DNA of the CDR3: TGTGCCAGCAGTTTATTGGGACAGGGTGTCAATGAGCAGTTCTTC. Translating it yields CASSLLGQGVNEQFF.

The chain employs TRBV30 and TRBJ2-1; D might be TRBD1 (5 bases). Deletions cut 1 base from V and 4 bases from J, with 17 bases between. Per germline, CDR1 GTSNPN and CDR2 SVGIG (reference sequence). The CDR3 loop spans 16 amino acids. In DNA, the CDR3 is TGTGCCTGGAGTGCACAACAGGTTACGGCTTACAATGAGCAGTTCTTC. Its protein is CAWSAQQVTAYNEQFF.

As concerns this clone: Other DNA sequences in the sample encode the same CDR3. The chain couples TRBV6-6 to TRBJ1-1; D may be TRBD1 (5 bases). The CDR3 covers 13 residues. Germline V gene sequence: CDR1 MNHNY, CDR2 SVGAGI (reference sequence). Between the trimmed V and J ends, which lost 2 bases and 2 bases, there was a span of 6 bases. CDR3 DNA sequence: TGTGCCAGCAGTTACGGGGGAAACACTGAAGCTTTCTTT. This gives the protein CASSYGGNTEAFF.

V gene TRBV5-5 combines with J gene TRBJ2-7, with D unclear. Germline V gene lookup returns CDR1 SGHKS and CDR2 YYEKEE (reference sequence). The CDR3 runs 13 residues. V was shortened by 1 base and J by 2 bases, with 7 bases between the two germline ends. The CDR3 DNA reads as TGTGCCAGCAGCTTGTACACCACCTACGAGCAGTACTTC. Translated, it gives CASSLYTTYEQYF.

CDR3 in DNA: TGTGCCAGCAGCTTAAGGGGGTTGGATCAGCCCCAGCATTTT. It is translated as CASSLRGLDQPQHF. The chain is built from TRBV7-8 and TRBJ1-5; TRBD1 is a possible D gene (6 bases). CDR1 SGHVS and CDR2 FQNEAQ come from the germline V gene. This CDR3 has 14 residues. Trimming took off 2 bases at V and 5 bases at J, with 10 bases between the two ends.

The CDR3 DNA reads as TGTGCCAGCAGCTCACGGACGCCGGCCTACAATGAGCAGTTCTTC. Amino acid sequence: CASSSRTPAYNEQFF. This chain joins TRBV27 and TRBJ2-1; D uncertain. The germline V gene has CDR1 MNHEY and CDR2 SMNVEV (reference sequence). CDR3 length equals 15 residues. The ends were cut back, 6 bases at V and 2 bases at J, with 14 bases in the middle.

CDR3 coding DNA: TGTGCCAGCAGTTTGCCGACAGGGGCTGAAGCTTTCTTT. Translation gives CASSLPTGAEAFF. The rearrangement links TRBV27 to TRBJ1-1, with TRBD1 matching 8 bases. J was trimmed by 6 bases and V by 3 bases; bases with no gene match: 3. The CDR3 covers 13 residues. Germline CDR1 MNHEY, CDR2 SMNVEV (reference sequence).

The chain is built from TRBV5-4 and TRBJ1-2; D not certain. The germline V and J ends were trimmed by 0 bases and 8 bases, with 11 bases remaining between them. The CDR3 contains 13 residues. Germline CDR1 and CDR2: SGHNT and YYREEE (reference sequence). The CDR3 bases are TGTGCCAGCAGCTTGGGGGAAGCCATCGGCTACACCTTC. The encoded protein is CASSLGEAIGYTF.

In the case of this clone: At one end the junction does not follow the germline gene, possibly because of a read error. The gene calls are TRBV7-9 and TRBJ2-7; TRBD1 matches 8 bases. In germline, CDR1 is SEHNR, CDR2 FQNEAQ (reference sequence). The CDR3 consists of 12 residues. The CDR3 DNA sequence: TGTGCCAGCAGCTGGGAGACAGGGGCTCGTAACTTC. Amino acids: CASSWETGARNF.

The gene calls are TRBV28 and TRBJ2-1; D possibly corresponds to TRBD2 (6 bases). Germline V gene lookup returns CDR1 MDHEN and CDR2 SYDVKM. The CDR3 covers 14 residues. The V end lost 9 bases, the J end lost 10 bases, and 22 bases lay between the germline ends. CDR3 sequence reads: CASRLRGEVREQFF. CDR3 DNA: TGTGCCAGTCGCCTTCGCGGGGAGGTAAGGGAGCAGTTCTTC.